This TCR beta chain was sequenced during a study of cytomegalovirus exposure and HLA in healthy donors. There are 13 residues in the CDR3. Germline CDR1 reads SSHAT; CDR2 reads FNYEAQ (reference sequence). Study-level findings and limits: Several top significant clusters appeared, in a later analysis, to be linked to common viral pathogens. Listed as cytomegalovirus-associated were around 160 TCR beta chains. It was taken for granted in presence/absence analyses that sequencing depth across donors was roughly uniform.

Of note for this clone: Its target is not known. The germline gene is not matched at one end of the junction; a read error may be the cause.

13 Jbeta primers and 60 Vbeta primers were used for the PCR. TCRdb's copy holds only in-frame clones and misses some; the assay was immunoSEQ multiplex PCR. This table holds 150,000 or so clones, approximately 77% found once. Sequenced sample: PBMCs. The chain has TRBV7-7 and TRBJ2-5, with TRBD2 as a possible D gene (6 bases). This receptor was taken from a female donor in good health and CMV-seronegative. CDR3 sequence (DNA): TGTGCTAGCAGCTTAAATTCGGGGGAGACCCAATACTTC. This encodes CASSLNSGETQYF.